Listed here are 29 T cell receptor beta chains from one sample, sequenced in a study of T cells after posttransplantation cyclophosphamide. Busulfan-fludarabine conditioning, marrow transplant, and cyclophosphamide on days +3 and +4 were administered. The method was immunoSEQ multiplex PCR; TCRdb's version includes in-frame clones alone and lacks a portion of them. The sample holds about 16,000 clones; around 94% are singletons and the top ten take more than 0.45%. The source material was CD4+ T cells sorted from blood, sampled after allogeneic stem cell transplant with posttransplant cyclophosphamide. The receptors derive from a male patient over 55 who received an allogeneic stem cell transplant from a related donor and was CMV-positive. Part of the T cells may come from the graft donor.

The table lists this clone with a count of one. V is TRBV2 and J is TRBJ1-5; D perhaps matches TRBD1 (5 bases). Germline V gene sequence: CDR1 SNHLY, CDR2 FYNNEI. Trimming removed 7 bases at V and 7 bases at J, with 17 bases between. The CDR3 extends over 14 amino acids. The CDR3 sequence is CASNDSPIGQPQHF. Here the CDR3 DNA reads TGTGCCAGCAACGACAGCCCAATCGGCCAGCCCCAGCATTTT.

CDR3 region: CASSFLPSGVLFTDTQYF. The CDR3 coding sequence is TGTGCCAGCAGCTTTCTGCCTAGCGGGGTTCTTTTCACAGATACGCAGTATTTT. The chain uses TRBV11-1 and TRBJ2-3, with 9 bases fitting TRBD2. This CDR3 contains 18 residues. The J segment lost 2 bases and the V segment lost 3 bases, leaving 12 bases of the junction unmatched. CDR1 is SGHAT and CDR2 is FQDESV in the germline V gene (reference sequence).

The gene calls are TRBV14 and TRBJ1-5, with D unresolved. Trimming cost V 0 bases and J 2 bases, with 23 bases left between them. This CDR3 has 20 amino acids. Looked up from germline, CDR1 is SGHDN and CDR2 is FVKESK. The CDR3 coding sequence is TGTGCCAGCAGCCAAGATAAGATCGCGGGTCCAGTGGTTGGCAATCAGCCCCAGCATTTT. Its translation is CASSQDKIAGPVVGNQPQHF. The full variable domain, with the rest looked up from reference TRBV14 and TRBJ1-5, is EAGVTQFPSHSVIEKGQTVTLRCDPISGHDNLYWYRRVMGKEIKFLLHFVKESKQDESGMPNNRFLAERTGGTYSTLKVQPAELEDSGVYFCASSQDKIAGPVVGNQPQHFGDGTRLSIL.

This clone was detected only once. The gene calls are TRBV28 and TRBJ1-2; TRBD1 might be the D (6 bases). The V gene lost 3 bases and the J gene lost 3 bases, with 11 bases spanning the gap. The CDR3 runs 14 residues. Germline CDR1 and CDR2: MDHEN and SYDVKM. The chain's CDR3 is CASSFPDRYYGYTF. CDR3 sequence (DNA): TGTGCCAGCAGTTTTCCGGACAGATACTATGGCTACACCTTC.

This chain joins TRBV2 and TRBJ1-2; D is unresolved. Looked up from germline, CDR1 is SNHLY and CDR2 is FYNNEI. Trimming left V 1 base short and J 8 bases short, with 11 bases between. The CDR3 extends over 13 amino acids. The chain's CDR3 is CASSEVEGGGYTF. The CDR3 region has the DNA TGTGCCAGCAGTGAAGTTGAGGGCGGCGGCTACACCTTC. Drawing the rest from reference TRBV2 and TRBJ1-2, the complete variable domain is EPEVTQTPSHQVTQMGQEVILRCVPISNHLYFYWYRQILGQKVEFLVSFYNNEISEKSEIFDDQFSVERPDGSNFTLKIRSTKLEDSAMYFCASSEVEGGGYTFGSGTRLTVV.

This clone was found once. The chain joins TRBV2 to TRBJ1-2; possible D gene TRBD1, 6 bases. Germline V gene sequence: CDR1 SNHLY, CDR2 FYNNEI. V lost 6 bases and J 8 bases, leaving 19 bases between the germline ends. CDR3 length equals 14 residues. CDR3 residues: CASSRDRYGDGYTF. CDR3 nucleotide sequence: TGTGCCAGCAGCCGCGACAGGTACGGTGACGGCTACACCTTC.

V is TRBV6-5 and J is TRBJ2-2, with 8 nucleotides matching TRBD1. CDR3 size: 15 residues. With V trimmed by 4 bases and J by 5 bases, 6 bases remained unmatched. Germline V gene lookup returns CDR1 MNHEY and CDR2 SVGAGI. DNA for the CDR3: TGTGCCAGCAGTTTAACCGGGACAGGAACCGGGGAGCTGTTTTTT. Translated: CASSLTGTGTGELFF.

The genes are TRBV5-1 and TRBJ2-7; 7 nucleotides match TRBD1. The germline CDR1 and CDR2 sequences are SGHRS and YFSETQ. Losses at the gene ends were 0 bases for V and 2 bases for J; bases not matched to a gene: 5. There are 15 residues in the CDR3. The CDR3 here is CASSLVVGQTYEQYF. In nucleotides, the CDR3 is TGCGCCAGCAGCTTGGTAGTGGGACAGACCTACGAGCAGTACTTC.

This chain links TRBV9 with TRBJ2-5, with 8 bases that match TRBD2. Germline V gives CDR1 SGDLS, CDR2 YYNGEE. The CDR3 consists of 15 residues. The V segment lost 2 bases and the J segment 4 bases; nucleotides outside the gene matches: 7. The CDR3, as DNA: TGTGCCAGCAGCGTCGCGGGGGGCGCAGCAGAGACCCAGTACTTC. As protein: CASSVAGGAAETQYF.

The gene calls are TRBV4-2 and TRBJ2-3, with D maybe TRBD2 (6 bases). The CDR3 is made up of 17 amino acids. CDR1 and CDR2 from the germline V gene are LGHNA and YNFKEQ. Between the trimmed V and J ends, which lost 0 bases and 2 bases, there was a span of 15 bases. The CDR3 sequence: CASSQDYSSAITDTQYF. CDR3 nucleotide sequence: TGTGCCAGCAGCCAAGATTATTCTAGCGCAATCACAGATACGCAGTATTTT.

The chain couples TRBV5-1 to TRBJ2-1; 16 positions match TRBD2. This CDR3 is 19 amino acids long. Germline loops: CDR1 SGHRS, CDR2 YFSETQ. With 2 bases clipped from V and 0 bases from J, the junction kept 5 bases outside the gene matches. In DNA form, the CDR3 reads TGCGCCAGCAGCTTCCCGGGACTAGCGGGGGGGTTCTCCTACAATGAGCAGTTCTTC. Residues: CASSFPGLAGGFSYNEQFF.

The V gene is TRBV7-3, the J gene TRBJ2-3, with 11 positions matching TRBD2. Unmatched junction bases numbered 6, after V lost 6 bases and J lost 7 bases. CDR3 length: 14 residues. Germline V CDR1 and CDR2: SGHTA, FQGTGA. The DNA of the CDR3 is TGTGCCAGCAGTTTTCTAGCGGGGGGTAATACGCAGTATTTT. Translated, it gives CASSFLAGGNTQYF.

The CDR3 sequence: CASSPGTGRSYEQYF. The CDR3 coding sequence is TGTGCCAGCAGCCCGGGGACAGGTAGGTCCTACGAGCAGTACTTC. The chain is built from TRBV5-4 and TRBJ2-7; TRBD1 agrees at 8 bases. The CDR3 loop spans 15 amino acids. The V segment lost 4 bases and the J segment 1 base; nucleotides outside the gene matches: 7. Germline CDR1 and CDR2: SGHNT and YYREEE (reference sequence).

The DNA of the CDR3 is TGTGCCAGCAGCGTAGCGGCTAGCGGCTACAATGAGCAGTTCTTC. It yields the protein CASSVAASGYNEQFF. The gene calls are TRBV9 and TRBJ2-1; 7 bases match TRBD2. V lost 0 bases, J lost 3 bases, and 3 bases stayed unmatched. The CDR3 covers 15 residues. In germline, CDR1 is SGDLS, CDR2 YYNGEE. Complete variable domain (other parts from reference TRBV9 and TRBJ2-1): DSGVTQTPKHLITATGQRVTLRCSPRSGDLSVYWYQQSLDQGLQFLIQYYNGEERAKGNILERFSAQQFPDLHSELNLSSLELGDSALYFCASSVAASGYNEQFFGPGTRLTVL.

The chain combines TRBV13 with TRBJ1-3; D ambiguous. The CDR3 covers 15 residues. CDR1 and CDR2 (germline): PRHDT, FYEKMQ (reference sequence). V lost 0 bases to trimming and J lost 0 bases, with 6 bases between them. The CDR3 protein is CASSLGPVSGNTIYF. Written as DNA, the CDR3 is TGTGCCAGCAGCTTAGGCCCCGTCTCTGGAAACACCATATATTTT.

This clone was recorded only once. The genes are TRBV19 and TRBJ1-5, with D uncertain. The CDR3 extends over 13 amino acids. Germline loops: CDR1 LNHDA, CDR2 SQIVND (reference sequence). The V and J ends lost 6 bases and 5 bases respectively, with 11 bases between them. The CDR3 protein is CASRFGSYQPQHF. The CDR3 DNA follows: TGTGCCAGTAGATTTGGGAGTTATCAGCCCCAGCATTTT. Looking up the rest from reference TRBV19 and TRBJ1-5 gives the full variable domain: DGGITQSPKYLFRKEGQNVTLSCEQNLNHDAMYWYRQDPGQGLRLIYYSQIVNDFQKGDIAEGYSVSREKKESFPLTVTSAQKNPTAFYLCASRFGSYQPQHFGDGTRLSIL.

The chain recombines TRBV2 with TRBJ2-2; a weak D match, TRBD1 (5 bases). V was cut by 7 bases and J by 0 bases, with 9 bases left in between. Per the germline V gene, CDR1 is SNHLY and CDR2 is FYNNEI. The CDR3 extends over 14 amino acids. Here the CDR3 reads CASIRGANTGELFF. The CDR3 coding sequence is TGTGCCAGCATAAGGGGTGCGAACACCGGGGAGCTGTTTTTT. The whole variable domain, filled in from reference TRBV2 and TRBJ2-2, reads EPEVTQTPSHQVTQMGQEVILRCVPISNHLYFYWYRQILGQKVEFLVSFYNNEISEKSEIFDDQFSVERPDGSNFTLKIRSTKLEDSAMYFCASIRGANTGELFFGEGSRLTVL.

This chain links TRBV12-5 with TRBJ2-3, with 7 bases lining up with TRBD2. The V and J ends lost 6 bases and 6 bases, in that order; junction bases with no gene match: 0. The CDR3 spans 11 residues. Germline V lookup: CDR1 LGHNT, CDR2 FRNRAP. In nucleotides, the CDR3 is TGTGCTAGTGGCGGGGGGGATACGCAGTATTTT. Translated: CASGGGDTQYF. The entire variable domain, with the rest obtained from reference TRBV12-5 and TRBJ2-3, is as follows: DARVTQTPRHKVTEMGQEVTMRCQPILGHNTVFWYRQTMMQGLELLAYFRNRAPLDDSGMPKDRFSAEMPDATLATLKIQPSEPRDSAVYFCASGGGDTQYFGPGTRLTVL.

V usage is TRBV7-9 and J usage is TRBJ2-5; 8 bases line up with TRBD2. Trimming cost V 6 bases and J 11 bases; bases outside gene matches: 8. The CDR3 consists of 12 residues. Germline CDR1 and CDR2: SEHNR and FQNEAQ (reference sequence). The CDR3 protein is CASRTSAGYQYF. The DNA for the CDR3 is TGTGCCAGCAGGACTAGCGCCGGCTATCAGTACTTC.

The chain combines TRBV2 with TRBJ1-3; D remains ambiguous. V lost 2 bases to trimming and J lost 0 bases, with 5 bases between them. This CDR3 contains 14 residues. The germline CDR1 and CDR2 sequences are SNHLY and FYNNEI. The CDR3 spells CASSENNSGNTIYF. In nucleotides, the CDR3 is TGTGCCAGCAGTGAAAACAACTCTGGAAACACCATATATTTT.

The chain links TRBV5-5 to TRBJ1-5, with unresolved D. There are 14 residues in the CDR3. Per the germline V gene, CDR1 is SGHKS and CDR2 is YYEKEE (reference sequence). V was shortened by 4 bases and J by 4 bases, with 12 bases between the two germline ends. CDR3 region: CASSRGGGNQPQHF. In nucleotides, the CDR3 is TGTGCCAGCAGCCGGGGAGGAGGGAATCAGCCCCAGCATTTT.

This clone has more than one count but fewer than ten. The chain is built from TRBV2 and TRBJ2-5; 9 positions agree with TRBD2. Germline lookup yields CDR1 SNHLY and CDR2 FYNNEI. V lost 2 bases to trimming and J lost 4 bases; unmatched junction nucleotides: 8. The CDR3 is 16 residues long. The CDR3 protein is CASSEFLSGGIETQYF. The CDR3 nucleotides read TGTGCCAGCAGTGAATTTCTTAGCGGGGGAATAGAGACCCAGTACTTC.

CDR3 residues: CASSSEQGHNSPLHF. In nucleotides, the CDR3 is TGTGCCAGCAGCTCTGAACAGGGGCATAATTCACCCCTCCACTTT. The V gene is TRBV13, the J gene TRBJ1-6; 7 bases are shared with TRBD1. Germline CDR1 PRHDT, CDR2 FYEKMQ (reference sequence). Trimming at V came to 4 bases and at J to 5 bases, leaving 5 bases not matched to a gene. This CDR3 contains 15 residues. Combining the CDR3 with reference TRBV13 and TRBJ1-6 gives the whole variable domain AAGVIQSPRHLIKEKRETATLKCYPIPRHDTVYWYQQGPGQDPQFLISFYEKMQSDKGSIPDRFSAQQFSDYHSELNMSSLELGDSALYFCASSSEQGHNSPLHFGNGTRLTVT.

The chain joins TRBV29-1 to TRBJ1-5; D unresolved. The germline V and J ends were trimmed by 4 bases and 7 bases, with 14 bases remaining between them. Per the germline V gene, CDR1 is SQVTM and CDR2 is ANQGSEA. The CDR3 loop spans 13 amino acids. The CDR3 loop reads CSVGVEGYQPQHF. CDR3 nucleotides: TGCAGCGTTGGGGTTGAGGGATACCAGCCCCAGCATTTT.

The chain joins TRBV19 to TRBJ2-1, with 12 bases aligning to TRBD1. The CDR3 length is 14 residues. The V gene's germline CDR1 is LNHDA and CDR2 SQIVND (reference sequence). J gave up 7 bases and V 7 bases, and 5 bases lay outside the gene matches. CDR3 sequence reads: CASKGQGAQNEQFF. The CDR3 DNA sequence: TGTGCCAGTAAGGGACAGGGGGCACAAAATGAGCAGTTCTTC.

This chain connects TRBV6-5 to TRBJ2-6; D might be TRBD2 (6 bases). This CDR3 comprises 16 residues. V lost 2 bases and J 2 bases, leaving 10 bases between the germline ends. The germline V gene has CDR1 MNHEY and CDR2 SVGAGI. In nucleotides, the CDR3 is TGTGCCAGCAGTTACGGGGGAGGCACTGGGGCCAACGTCCTGACTTTC. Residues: CASSYGGGTGANVLTF.

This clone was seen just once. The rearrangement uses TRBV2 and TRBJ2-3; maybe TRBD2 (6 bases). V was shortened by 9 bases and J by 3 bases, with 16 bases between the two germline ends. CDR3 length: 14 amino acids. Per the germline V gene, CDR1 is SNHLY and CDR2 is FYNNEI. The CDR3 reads CASASLAKTDTQYF. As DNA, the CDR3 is TGTGCCAGTGCCAGCCTAGCGAAGACAGATACGCAGTATTTT. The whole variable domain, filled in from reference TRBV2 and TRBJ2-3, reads EPEVTQTPSHQVTQMGQEVILRCVPISNHLYFYWYRQILGQKVEFLVSFYNNEISEKSEIFDDQFSVERPDGSNFTLKIRSTKLEDSAMYFCASASLAKTDTQYFGPGTRLTVL.

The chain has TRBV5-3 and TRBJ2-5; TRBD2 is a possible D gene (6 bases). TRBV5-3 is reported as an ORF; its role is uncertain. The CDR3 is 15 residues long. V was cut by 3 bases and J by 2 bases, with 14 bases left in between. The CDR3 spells CARSCPGRRQETQYF. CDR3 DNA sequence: TGTGCCAGAAGCTGCCCAGGGAGGAGGCAAGAGACCCAGTACTTC.

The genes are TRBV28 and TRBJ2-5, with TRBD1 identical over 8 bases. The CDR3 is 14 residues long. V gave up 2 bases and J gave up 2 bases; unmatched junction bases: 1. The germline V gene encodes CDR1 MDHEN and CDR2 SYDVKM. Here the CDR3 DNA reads TGTGCCAGCAGTTTAGGGACAGGACAAGAGACCCAGTACTTC. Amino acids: CASSLGTGQETQYF. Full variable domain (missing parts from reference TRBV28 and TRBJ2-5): DVKVTQSSRYLVKRTGEKVFLECVQDMDHENMFWYRQDPGLGLRLIYFSYDVKMKEKGDIPEGYSVSREKKERFSLILESASTNQTSMYLCASSLGTGQETQYFGPGTRLLVL.